A selection of T cell receptor beta chains follows, all from one sample in a study of blood T cell repertoires in COVID-19. The table came from immunoSEQ multiplex PCR; TCRdb's copy has only in-frame clones and leaves some out. The sample shows some 140,000 clones, around 81% of them seen only once. Sequenced input: peripheral blood. The receptors come from a woman in her sixties with active or convalescent COVID-19. Each CDR3 is given with its conserved first and last residue. D genes are given only for firm matches. Clone size, where shown, is once, few, many, or a class for clones that have expanded.

j_call,d_call,v_call,clone_size,cdr3_nt,cdr3_aa
TRBJ1-6,TRBD1,TRBV5-1,NA,TGCGCCAGCAGCTTGGAGGGGACAGGTAATTCACCCCTCCACTTT,CASSLEGTGNSPLHF
TRBJ1-4,NA,TRBV18,NA,TGTGCCAGCTCACCTGTACAAGACCCCGGGAATGAAAAACTGTTTTTT,CASSPVQDPGNEKLFF
TRBJ1-1,NA,TRBV11-2,NA,TGTGCCAGCAGCTTAGGCGACACTGAAGCTTTCTTT,CASSLGDTEAFF
TRBJ2-1,NA,TRBV2,NA,TGTGCCAGCACCGAAGGGCAGGGAACGTACAATGAGCAGTTCTTC,CASTEGQGTYNEQFF
TRBJ2-2,TRBD2,TRBV7-9,NA,TGTGCCAGCAGCTTAAGTACTAGCGGGGCCCACCAGGAGCTGTTTTTT,CASSLSTSGAHQELFF
TRBJ2-1,TRBD1,TRBV7-9,NA,TGTGCCAGCAGCGGACAGGGGGCAGCGTACAATGAGCAGTTCTTC,CASSGQGAAYNEQFF
TRBJ2-1,TRBD1,TRBV9,NA,TGTGCCAGCAGCGTTTGGGGACAGGGCCACAATGAGCAGTTCTTC,CASSVWGQGHNEQFF
TRBJ1-5,TRBD1,TRBV19,NA,TGTGCCAGTAGCTCGACAGGGGGCACGGGCAATCAGCCCCAGCATTTT,CASSSTGGTGNQPQHF
TRBJ1-3,TRBD1,TRBV30,NA,TGTGCCTGGAATGGGACAGAAGGCTTACTACAGGGAAACACCATATATTTT,CAWNGTEGLLQGNTIYF
TRBJ1-5,NA,TRBV30,NA,TGTGCCTGGAGTCCCTATAGCAATCAGCCCCAGCATTTT,CAWSPYSNQPQHF
TRBJ1-2,TRBD1,TRBV9,NA,TGTGCCAGCAGCGTAGCTACAGGGACAGGGCCCCCCTATGGCTACACCTTC,CASSVATGTGPPYGYTF
TRBJ1-4,NA,TRBV7-8,NA,TGTGCCAGCAGCCCCGGGGAAAAACTGTTTTTT,CASSPGEKLFF
TRBJ1-2,TRBD1,TRBV20-1,NA,TGCAGTGCTAGTTGGGACAGGGGGTATGGCTACACCTTC,CSASWDRGYGYTF
TRBJ1-6,TRBD1,TRBV5-1,NA,TGCGCCAGCAGCTTCTATGGACAGGATTCACCCCTCCACTTT,CASSFYGQDSPLHF
TRBJ1-5,TRBD1,TRBV5-1,NA,TGCGCCAGCAGCTTGGGACAGGGGCATCAGCCCCAGCATTTT,CASSLGQGHQPQHF
TRBJ2-7,TRBD2,TRBV3-1/TRBV3-2,NA,TGTGCCAGCAGCCCAGGCTGGGGGGGCGAGCAGTACTTC,CASSPGWGGEQYF
TRBJ1-2,NA,TRBV5-1,NA,TGCGCCAGCAGCTTGGACAGCTATGGCTACACCTTC,CASSLDSYGYTF
TRBJ1-2,NA,TRBV27,NA,TGTGCCAGCAGTTTTGGTCTAGGCTATGGCTACACCTTC,CASSFGLGYGYTF
TRBJ2-6,NA,TRBV28,NA,TGTGCCAGCAGTCAAGCTACTGGGGCCAACGTCCTGACTTTC,CASSQATGANVLTF
TRBJ2-2,NA,TRBV3-1/TRBV3-2,NA,TGTGCCAGCACCAACGGGGTCGGGGAGCTGTTTTTT,CASTNGVGELFF
TRBJ2-1,TRBD2,TRBV6-6,NA,TGTGCCAGCAGTCCAAGACTAGCGGGGGGGAATGAGCAGTTCTTC,CASSPRLAGGNEQFF
TRBJ1-2,NA,TRBV7-2,NA,TGTGCCAGCAGCTTCAGGGGCTCTAACTATGGCTACACCTTC,CASSFRGSNYGYTF
TRBJ2-5,NA,TRBV7-2,NA,TGTGCCAGCAGCTCACAGATCGACCAAGAGACCCAGTACTTC,CASSSQIDQETQYF
TRBJ1-1,TRBD1,TRBV10-3,NA,TGTGCCATCAGTGGTGGCAGGGGGATGGAGGCTTTCTTT,CAISGGRGMEAFF
TRBJ1-2,NA,TRBV6-1,few,TGTGCCAGCAGTGAGGGGGGGACACGGGACGGCTACACCTTC,CASSEGGTRDGYTF
TRBJ2-2,NA,TRBV4-1,NA,TGCGCCAGCAGCCAACCTTTCCTGGGGGCAGGGAACACCGGGGAGCTGTTTTTT,CASSQPFLGAGNTGELFF
TRBJ2-5,NA,TRBV3-1/TRBV3-2,NA,TGTGCCAGCAGCCAGTTCACCCCCAGCGGCCCCCCTGCTAGGCAAGAGACCCAGTACTTC,CASSQFTPSGPPARQETQYF
TRBJ1-2,TRBD1,TRBV28,NA,TGTGCCAGCACCCTGGGCCCAGGGACAGACTATGGCTACACCTTC,CASTLGPGTDYGYTF
TRBJ1-3,TRBD1,TRBV27,NA,TGTGCCAGCAGGGGACAGCTATCTGGAAACACCATATATTTT,CASRGQLSGNTIYF
TRBJ1-2,NA,TRBV19,NA,TGTGCCAGTAGTTCAGCCGGGAAATGGAACTATGGCTACACCTTC,CASSSAGKWNYGYTF
TRBJ1-3,TRBD1,TRBV27,NA,TGTGCCAGCAGTTCAGGGGGCAGCTCTGGAAACACCATATATTTT,CASSSGGSSGNTIYF
TRBJ2-5,NA,TRBV6-6,NA,TGTGCCAGCAGTTACCCCGTTCACCAAGAGACCCAGTACTTC,CASSYPVHQETQYF
TRBJ2-3,NA,TRBV27,few,TGTGCCAGCAGCACAGGGATTCCCCGCACAGATACGCAGTATTTT,CASSTGIPRTDTQYF
TRBJ2-2,NA,TRBV12-3/TRBV12-4,NA,TGTGCCAGTCGGTTAGCCGGGGAGCTGTTTTTT,CASRLAGELFF
TRBJ1-5,NA,TRBV7-9,few,TGTGCCAGCAGCTCCGGTCTCGGGCAGCCCCAGCATTTT,CASSSGLGQPQHF
TRBJ2-7,NA,TRBV18,NA,TGTGCCAGCTCACCACTCGCCGGGGTAGCGCAAACCTACGAGCAGTACTTC,CASSPLAGVAQTYEQYF
TRBJ1-4,TRBD1,TRBV24-1,NA,TGTGCCACCAGTGATGGAGGGGGACAGGGGGGCCGGAATGAAAAACTGTTTTTT,CATSDGGGQGGRNEKLFF